The subject of this entry is one T cell receptor (beta chain). Its antigen is not known. At the Johns Hopkins FTIC core, DNA taken from cultured CD4+ T cells was sequenced by way of the Oncomine TCR Beta short-read assay. TCRdb redid the calling of the PCR reads with MiXCR, one entry per CDR3 protein. The sample records 10,000 or so distinct CDR3 sequences, 51% being singletons. This sample stems from a study of vaccination and CD4 T cells after COVID-19. The V end was cut by 4 bases, the J end by 5 bases, with 15 bases between. Germline V gene sequence: CDR1 DFQATT, CDR2 SNEGSKA (reference sequence). The CDR3 sequence is 14 residues long. Treatment denoted: roughly 10-day PBMC culture with coronavirus spike peptide pools or control peptides (ViraFEST assay). IL-2 at 10 IU/ml and peptide pools at approximately 10 ug/ml were added to PBMCs cultured at roughly 2 million per well.

This clonotype was sampled from a human donor who had recovered from COVID-19. Sequenced sample: CD4+ T cells from blood, cultured in vitro. The chain employs TRBV20-1 and TRBJ1-5; a weak D match, TRBD1 (5 bases). The CDR3 DNA sequence: TGCAGTGCTAACCGAGGGGTAGGGTATCAGCCCCAGCATTTT. Amino acid sequence: CSANRGVGYQPQHF.